Each of the 30 T cell receptor beta chains below was sequenced from the same sample in a study of blood T cell repertoires in COVID-19. Method: immunoSEQ multiplex PCR; TCRdb's copy keeps in-frame clones and lacks some. The repertoire consists of 95,000 to 120,000 clones, with about 85% occurring once and the leading ten covering under 4%. The sequencing input was peripheral blood. Receptors were obtained from a man aged 40-49 years with acute or convalescent COVID-19.

The CDR3 nucleotides read TGTGCTAGTGCCGGGACAGGGATCTACGAGCAGTACTTC. Its translation: CASAGTGIYEQYF. The rearrangement links TRBV12-5 to TRBJ2-7; 9 bases line up with TRBD1. The CDR3 spans 13 residues. Germline-derived CDR1 and CDR2 are LGHNT and FRNRAP. Losses at the gene ends were 7 bases for V and 3 bases for J; bases not matched to a gene: 4.

The rearrangement uses TRBV6-5 and TRBJ2-7; D unclear. Trimming removed 8 bases at V and 2 bases at J, with 7 bases between. This CDR3 has 11 amino acids. From germline, CDR1 is MNHEY and CDR2 SVGAGI. CDR3 DNA sequence: TGTGCCAGCGGCCAGGCCTACGAGCAGTACTTC. This codes for CASGQAYEQYF.

The chain combines TRBV5-1 with TRBJ2-2; D is perhaps TRBD2 (6 bases). This CDR3 region has 14 residues. Looked up from germline, CDR1 is SGHRS and CDR2 is YFSETQ. Trimming left V 0 bases short and J 3 bases short, with 6 bases between. CDR3 amino acids: CASSLAGDTGELFF. The CDR3, as DNA: TGCGCCAGCAGCTTGGCGGGGGACACCGGGGAGCTGTTTTTT.

The rearrangement links TRBV2 to TRBJ2-1; TRBD2 agrees at 16 bases. This CDR3 has 17 amino acids. V was pared by 11 bases and J by 7 bases, with 14 bases of the junction left unmatched. CDR1 SNHLY and CDR2 FYNNEI come from the germline V gene. In nucleotides, the CDR3 is TGTGCCCGCGGCCCGGGACTAGCGGGGGGGGGCCTGAATGAGCAGTTCTTC. It translates to CARGPGLAGGGLNEQFF.

This clone appeared a single time. This chain links TRBV6-5 with TRBJ2-3; 8 bases agree with TRBD1. CDR1 and CDR2 (germline): MNHEY, SVGAGI. V was clipped by 6 bases and J by 1 base; unmatched bases: 3. The CDR3 totals 14 residues. The DNA for the CDR3 is TGTGCCAGCAGCCGGGACAGGCGCACAGATACGCAGTATTTT. Its protein product is CASSRDRRTDTQYF.

The V call is TRBV7-9, the J call TRBJ2-1; TRBD1 aligns across 11 bases. Germline-derived CDR1 and CDR2 are SEHNR and FQNEAQ (reference sequence). This CDR3 spans 16 amino acids. V lost 5 bases and J lost 6; bases outside the gene matches: 9. CDR3 protein: CASSPRGTGGTNEQFF. CDR3 DNA: TGTGCCAGCAGCCCACGGGGGACAGGGGGTACCAATGAGCAGTTCTTC.

The J gene is TRBJ2-7, the V gene TRBV16, with a tentative D call TRBD2 (6 bases). V lost 2 bases to trimming and J lost 2 bases, with 7 bases between them. The CDR3 consists of 13 residues. Looked up from germline, CDR1 is KGHSY and CDR2 is FQNENV. CDR3 sequence (DNA): TGTGCCAGCAGCCAACGACTAGCCTACGAGCAGTACTTC. Translating gives CASSQRLAYEQYF.

The sample holds one count of this clone. The V call is TRBV9, the J call TRBJ2-1, with 12 bases matching TRBD2. The CDR3 consists of 19 residues. Per the germline V gene, CDR1 is SGDLS and CDR2 is YYNGEE. V trimming: 0 bases; J trimming: 6 bases; junction bases outside the gene matches: 13. CDR3 sequence (DNA): TGTGCCAGCAGCGTAGGGTCCGTCCCGACTAGCGGGAGTGGCAATGAGCAGTTCTTC. Translating it yields CASSVGSVPTSGSGNEQFF.

The chain combines TRBV5-6 with TRBJ2-2; D possibly corresponds to TRBD1 (5 bases). V gave up 4 bases and J gave up 5 bases, with 9 bases separating them. Germline V gives CDR1 SGHDT, CDR2 YYEEEE. CDR3 length equals 13 residues. The CDR3 DNA is TGTGCCAGCAGCGGCGACAGAACCGGGGAGCTGTTTTTT. Protein: CASSGDRTGELFF.

V gene TRBV4-3 combines with J gene TRBJ2-1, with TRBD2 matching 7 bases. Trimming cost V 0 bases and J 0 bases; bases outside gene matches: 8. Germline V lookup: CDR1 LGHNA, CDR2 YSLEER. CDR3 length: 18 amino acids. For the CDR3, the DNA is TGCGCCAGCAGCCAAGAAATTAGCGGGCCCTACTCCTACAATGAGCAGTTCTTC. Amino acids: CASSQEISGPYSYNEQFF.

The chain joins TRBV4-2 to TRBJ1-1; D might be TRBD1 (6 bases). The CDR3 has 16 amino acids. The V gene lost 2 bases and the J gene lost 1 base, with 14 bases spanning the gap. Germline CDR1 is LGHNA and CDR2 is YNFKEQ. The chain's CDR3 is CASSQLTGLGNTEAFF. The DNA of the CDR3 is TGTGCCAGCAGCCAACTTACAGGGTTGGGGAACACTGAAGCTTTCTTT.

This chain uses TRBV27 with TRBJ2-3, with unresolved D. V lost 2 bases and J lost 0, with 6 bases in between. CDR1 is MNHEY and CDR2 is SMNVEV in the germline V gene (reference sequence). The CDR3 runs to 14 residues. The CDR3 DNA follows: TGTGCCAGCAGTTTAGCCAGTAGCACAGATACGCAGTATTTT. Residues: CASSLASSTDTQYF.

The chain joins TRBV6-1 to TRBJ2-7; 8 bases align to TRBD1. The CDR3 consists of 17 residues. With V trimmed by 0 bases and J by 0 bases, 7 bases remained unmatched. Germline CDR1 MNHNS, CDR2 SASEGT. The CDR3 sequence is CASSEALGGQVSYEQYF. The DNA for the CDR3 is TGTGCCAGCAGTGAAGCGCTTGGGGGACAGGTCTCCTACGAGCAGTACTTC.

The chain uses TRBV9 and TRBJ1-1, with 9 positions matching TRBD1. Unmatched junction bases numbered 3, after V lost 5 bases and J lost 7 bases. The CDR3 is 12 residues long. The germline V gene has CDR1 SGDLS and CDR2 YYNGEE. The CDR3 is CASRQGAGEAFF. The CDR3 bases are TGTGCCAGCAGACAGGGGGCTGGTGAAGCTTTCTTT. The whole variable domain, filled in from reference TRBV9 and TRBJ1-1, reads DSGVTQTPKHLITATGQRVTLRCSPRSGDLSVYWYQQSLDQGLQFLIQYYNGEERAKGNILERFSAQQFPDLHSELNLSSLELGDSALYFCASRQGAGEAFFGQGTRLTVV.

This chain links TRBV6-4 with TRBJ2-7; TRBD1 agrees at 10 bases. The CDR3 has 16 amino acids. Germline V gene sequence: CDR1 MRHNA, CDR2 SNTAGT. V shed 4 bases and J 2 bases; nucleotides not matched to a gene: 8. The CDR3, as DNA: TGTGCCAGCAGTGTTCTTCCGGGACAGGGGACCTACGAGCAGTACTTC. Its protein product is CASSVLPGQGTYEQYF.

The V call is TRBV30, the J call TRBJ1-1; TRBD1 is a possible D gene (6 bases). V was clipped by 5 bases and J by 1 base, with 14 bases between them. The CDR3 covers 14 residues. The V gene's germline CDR1 is GTSNPN and CDR2 SVGIG (reference sequence). CDR3 in amino acids: CAWSRGAGNTEAFF. In DNA, the CDR3 is TGTGCCTGGTCCAGGGGCGCGGGGAACACTGAAGCTTTCTTT.

The genes are TRBV28 and TRBJ1-5, with D tentatively TRBD1 (5 bases). Germline CDR1 is MDHEN and CDR2 is SYDVKM. V lost 7 bases and J 7 bases, leaving 14 bases between the germline ends. The CDR3 length is 13 residues. CDR3 residues: CASIGGLGQPQHF. The CDR3 coding sequence is TGTGCCAGCATCGGGGGGTTGGGACAGCCCCAGCATTTT.

This chain uses TRBV5-5 with TRBJ2-3; D is unclear. The CDR3 spans 18 residues. The V end was cut by 0 bases, the J end by 6 bases, with 23 bases between. Germline CDR1 is SGHKS and CDR2 is YYEKEE (reference sequence). CDR3 region: CASSLAFLTALSYDTQYF. For the CDR3, the DNA is TGTGCCAGCAGCTTGGCTTTCCTAACAGCACTTAGTTATGATACGCAGTATTTT.

The rearrangement joins TRBV6-5 to TRBJ2-7; a possible D gene is TRBD1 (6 bases). The CDR3 contains 14 residues. Trimming stripped 0 bases from V and 2 bases from J, with 8 bases between. Germline CDR1 is MNHEY and CDR2 is SVGAGI. CDR3 nucleotides: TGTGCCAGCAGTTACTCGTCAGGGGCCTACGAGCAGTACTTC. Protein product: CASSYSSGAYEQYF.

V usage is TRBV11-2 and J usage is TRBJ1-4, with D maybe TRBD1 (6 bases). The germline V gene has CDR1 SGHAT and CDR2 FQNNGV. V was cut by 3 bases and J by 12 bases, with 14 bases left in between. This CDR3 contains 13 residues. In nucleotides, the CDR3 is TGTGCCAGCAGCTTCCCCGGACAGTCGGAACTGTTTTTT. The encoded protein is CASSFPGQSELFF.

The chain is built from TRBV7-8 and TRBJ1-1; tentatively, D is TRBD1 (6 bases). V lost 0 bases and J 4 bases, leaving 18 bases between the germline ends. Germline loops: CDR1 SGHVS, CDR2 FQNEAQ. The CDR3 is 17 amino acids. The chain's CDR3 is CASSLAARGGIGTEAFF. The CDR3 DNA reads as TGTGCCAGCAGCTTAGCGGCTAGGGGGGGTATCGGCACTGAAGCTTTCTTT.

The chain couples TRBV7-9 to TRBJ1-1; D possibly corresponds to TRBD1 (6 bases). Trimming stripped 5 bases from V and 1 base from J, with 14 bases between. The CDR3 sequence is 15 residues long. Per the germline V gene, CDR1 is SEHNR and CDR2 is FQNEAQ (reference sequence). CDR3 region: CASSPNRAWNTEAFF. DNA of the CDR3: TGTGCCAGCAGCCCCAACAGGGCCTGGAACACTGAAGCTTTCTTT.

The chain couples TRBV7-2 to TRBJ1-2; 7 bases line up with TRBD1. CDR3 size: 13 residues. Germline-derived CDR1 and CDR2 are SGHTA and FQGNSA. The J segment lost 6 bases and the V segment lost 5 bases, leaving 6 bases of the junction unmatched. The CDR3 here is CASSRDRDNGYTF. In DNA, the CDR3 is TGTGCCAGCAGCCGGGACAGAGATAATGGCTACACCTTC.

The chain employs TRBV5-4 and TRBJ2-3; 9 bases are shared with TRBD1. The V gene's germline CDR1 is SGHNT and CDR2 YYREEE (reference sequence). The CDR3 is made up of 14 amino acids. V was clipped by 4 bases and J by 4 bases; unmatched bases: 4. The CDR3: CASSAGTGSDTQYF. In DNA form, the CDR3 reads TGTGCCAGCAGCGCCGGGACAGGGTCAGATACGCAGTATTTT.

The J gene is TRBJ2-5, the V gene TRBV3-1 (or the pseudogene TRBV3-2); D remains unclear. The V end lost 0 bases, the J end lost 5 bases, and 4 bases lay between the germline ends. Germline CDR1 and CDR2: LGHDT and YNNKEL (reference sequence). The length of the CDR3 is 12 residues. The CDR3 coding sequence is TGTGCCAGCAGCCAAGAAGCCGAGACCCAGTACTTC. Protein sequence: CASSQEAETQYF.

This chain connects TRBV20-1 to TRBJ2-1; the match to TRBD1 covers 7 bases. The CDR3 spans 13 residues. With V trimmed by 3 bases and J by 4 bases, 3 bases remained unmatched. CDR1 and CDR2 from the germline V gene are DFQATT and SNEGSKA (reference sequence). The CDR3 DNA reads as TGCAGTGCTAGTGGACAGGCTTACAATGAGCAGTTCTTC. It translates to CSASGQAYNEQFF.

The chain recombines TRBV25-1 with TRBJ2-7; D may be TRBD1 (6 bases). Per germline, CDR1 MGHDK and CDR2 SYGVNS. V was clipped by 7 bases and J by 5 bases, with 9 bases between them. The CDR3 runs 11 residues. DNA of the CDR3: TGTGCCAGCATACAGGGCCACGAGCAGTACTTC. Translated: CASIQGHEQYF.

V and J are TRBV4-1 and TRBJ1-1, with 7 bases identical to TRBD1. Trimming took 6 bases from V and 1 from J; bases not matched to a gene: 5. CDR3 length equals 14 residues. In germline, CDR1 is MGHRA, CDR2 YSYEKL. The CDR3 spells CASRGQLKNTEAFF. DNA for the CDR3: TGCGCCAGCAGGGGACAGTTGAAGAACACTGAAGCTTTCTTT.

The genes are TRBV19 and TRBJ1-5, with 9 bases matching TRBD1. Germline assignment: CDR1 LNHDA and CDR2 SQIVND (reference sequence). J lost 4 bases, V lost 5 bases, and 12 bases had no gene match. This CDR3 is 17 amino acids long. Written as DNA, the CDR3 is TGTGCCAGTAGTTTACGACAGGGGGGGAAACTTAATCAGCCCCAGCATTTT. Its protein is CASSLRQGGKLNQPQHF. Full variable domain (remainder filled in from reference TRBV19 and TRBJ1-5): DGGITQSPKYLFRKEGQNVTLSCEQNLNHDAMYWYRQDPGQGLRLIYYSQIVNDFQKGDIAEGYSVSREKKESFPLTVTSAQKNPTAFYLCASSLRQGGKLNQPQHFGDGTRLSIL.

This chain uses TRBV2 with TRBJ1-1, with D perhaps matching TRBD1 (5 bases). The CDR3 extends over 16 amino acids. Germline V lookup: CDR1 SNHLY, CDR2 FYNNEI. Trimming shortened V by 6 bases and J by 4 bases, and 21 bases separated the two germline ends. The CDR3 spells CASRQFLRDGGTEAFF. The CDR3 coding sequence is TGTGCCAGCAGACAATTTCTCCGGGACGGGGGCACTGAAGCTTTCTTT.